These 15 T cell receptor beta chains were all obtained from the same sample, sequenced in a study of shared clonotypes between healthy human individuals. TCRdb keeps only in-frame clones here, not all; method: immunoSEQ multiplex PCR. The sample yields 450,000 to 500,000 clones, 70% to 80% seen once. Source material: PBMCs. The receptors stem from a woman aged 40 to 55 in good health. Some clones in this sample may be carry-over from other donors' samples.

This chain uses TRBV5-6 with TRBJ2-5, with D possibly TRBD1 on 6 matching bases. Germline V gene data show CDR1 as SGHDT and CDR2 as YYEEEE. The CDR3 extends over 15 amino acids. V was clipped by 0 bases and J by 2 bases, with 11 bases between them. CDR3 in amino acids: CASSLGPDSQETQYF. CDR3 in DNA: TGTGCCAGCAGCTTGGGCCCGGACAGTCAAGAGACCCAGTACTTC.

This sequence joins TRBV19 and TRBJ2-5; 7 bases line up with TRBD1. V lost 5 bases to trimming and J lost 3 bases; unmatched junction nucleotides: 6. Germline V gives CDR1 LNHDA, CDR2 SQIVND (reference sequence). This CDR3 has 14 residues. The chain's CDR3 is CASSVSGQKETQYF. The CDR3, as DNA: TGTGCCAGTAGTGTGTCGGGACAGAAAGAGACCCAGTACTTC.

V and J are TRBV6-6 and TRBJ2-1; maybe TRBD2 (5 bases). CDR3 length: 13 residues. Trimming removed 0 bases at V and 8 bases at J, with 8 bases between. The germline gives CDR1 MNHNY, CDR2 SVGAGI (reference sequence). CDR3 amino acids: CASSYSGVDEQFF. CDR3 sequence (DNA): TGTGCCAGCAGTTACTCCGGGGTTGATGAGCAGTTCTTC.

This rearrangement joins TRBV2 to TRBJ2-1; D gene unclear. Trimming pared 4 bases from V and 6 bases from J, leaving 10 bases between. The germline V gene encodes CDR1 SNHLY and CDR2 FYNNEI. This CDR3 comprises 13 residues. The CDR3 loop is CASSAAVLNEQFF. The CDR3 nucleotides are TGTGCCAGCAGTGCCGCAGTCCTCAATGAGCAGTTCTTC.

The chain links TRBV28 to TRBJ2-5; 9 bases agree with TRBD1. The J call may be incorrect, as the DNA end agrees better with TRBJ2-7. In germline, CDR1 is MDHEN, CDR2 SYDVKM. This CDR3 has 15 residues. This CDR3 is CASSLPGQGSHEQYF. The CDR3 coding sequence is TGTGCCAGCAGTTTACCTGGACAGGGGAGCCACGAGCAGTACTTC.

The V gene is TRBV19, the J gene TRBJ1-2; 7 nucleotides match TRBD1. The CDR3 is 13 residues long. J gave up 5 bases and V 1 base, and 1 base lay outside the gene matches. Germline CDR1 LNHDA, CDR2 SQIVND (reference sequence). This CDR3 reads CASSIGTGYGYTF. CDR3 nucleotide sequence: TGTGCCAGTAGTATAGGGACAGGATATGGCTACACCTTC.

Details on this clone: Other DNA sequences in this sample translate to the same CDR3. The rearrangement uses TRBV27 and TRBJ2-5; D gene uncertain. Germline values: CDR1 MNHEY, CDR2 SMNVEV (reference sequence). Trimming left V 0 bases short and J 5 bases short, with 4 bases between. The CDR3 extends over 12 amino acids. The CDR3 spells CASSLSGETQYF. In DNA form, the CDR3 reads TGTGCCAGCAGTTTATCGGGGGAGACCCAGTACTTC.

The V call is TRBV5-4, the J call TRBJ2-7; 10 bases align to TRBD2. The length of the CDR3 is 15 residues. With V trimmed by 4 bases and J by 2 bases, 6 bases remained unmatched. Germline V CDR1 and CDR2: SGHNT, YYREEE (reference sequence). In nucleotides, the CDR3 is TGTGCCAGCAGCCCTAAGCGGGAGGGCCCCTACGAGCAGTACTTC. As protein: CASSPKREGPYEQYF.

The genes are TRBV18 and TRBJ2-1; 8 bases align to TRBD1. The CDR3 contains 14 residues. Germline loops: CDR1 KGHSH, CDR2 LQKENI. V lost 8 bases to trimming and J lost 3 bases; unmatched junction nucleotides: 6. Written as DNA, the CDR3 is TGTGCCAGCGGATCCGGGACAGGCTACAATGAGCAGTTCTTC. Its translation: CASGSGTGYNEQFF.

The J gene is TRBJ2-7, the V gene TRBV21-1; the table names TRBD1, a call not compared with the DNA. TRBV21-1 is deemed a pseudogene. The CDR3 runs 20 residues. DNA for the CDR3: TGTGCCAGCAGCAAAGAACCACCAGGGGGGTATATAAAGATGTATACGAAGCAGTACTTC. Translating it yields CASSKEPPGGYIKMYTKQYF.

This clone was counted a single time. This chain links TRBV28 with TRBJ2-1; D not certain. CDR1 is MDHEN, CDR2 SYDVKM, per germline. This CDR3 spans 12 amino acids. The V end was cut by 6 bases, the J end by 7 bases, with 10 bases between. CDR3 amino acids: CASSNTRNEQFF. DNA for the CDR3: TGTGCCAGCAGCAATACCCGAAATGAGCAGTTCTTC.

The CDR3 region has the DNA TGTGCCAGCAGTGAGGCTGGCAGGGGAGGTGAGCAGTTCTTC. Protein product: CASSEAGRGGEQFF. The chain is built from TRBV2 and TRBJ2-1; D may be TRBD1 or TRBD2 (6 bases each). The CDR3 loop spans 14 amino acids. The V and J ends lost 3 bases and 9 bases respectively, with 15 bases between them. Germline loops: CDR1 SNHLY, CDR2 FYNNEI.

This chain joins TRBV27 and TRBJ2-1; no clear D gene. In germline, CDR1 is MNHEY, CDR2 SMNVEV (reference sequence). The V and J ends lost 2 bases and 3 bases respectively, with 8 bases between them. The CDR3 runs to 14 residues. The CDR3 loop reads CASSLRSIYNEQFF. The CDR3, as DNA: TGTGCCAGCAGTTTAAGGTCCATCTACAATGAGCAGTTCTTC.

V and J are TRBV5-8 and TRBJ2-7; D may be TRBD1 (7 bases). This CDR3 is 16 amino acids long. The V end lost 0 bases, the J end lost 0 bases, and 13 bases lay between the germline ends. Germline CDR1 reads SGHTS; CDR2 reads YDEGEE. CDR3 nucleotides: TGTGCCAGCAGCTTGGAACGGGGGACAGACTCCTACGAGCAGTACTTC. Protein product: CASSLERGTDSYEQYF.

This clone was detected only a few times. The V gene is TRBV5-1, the J gene TRBJ1-5; 8 bases line up with TRBD1. Germline CDR1 and CDR2: SGHRS and YFSETQ. With 4 bases clipped from V and 0 bases from J, the junction kept 9 bases outside the gene matches. The CDR3 runs 17 residues. CDR3 region: CASSPGQGTYSNQPQHF. The CDR3 bases are TGCGCCAGCAGCCCTGGACAGGGCACCTATAGCAATCAGCCCCAGCATTTT.